The source of this TCR beta chain is a study of T cell responses to AZD1222 COVID-19 vaccine. Overall study findings and caveats: Just a handful of AZD1222 recipients tested seropositive at baseline. Unmutated variant regions are reportedly targeted by nearly half of spike-specific TCRs. Spike-specific TCR repertoires showed rising breadth and depth after two AZD1222 doses. White British people made up most donors, females outnumbered males, and clonal diversity was possibly underestimated.

The V end lost 3 bases, the J end lost 3 bases, and 5 bases lay between the germline ends. The CDR3 spans 11 residues. Germline lookup yields CDR1 GTSNPN and CDR2 SVGIG (reference sequence). About this clone: The target antigen is unknown.

Using immunoSEQ multiplex PCR, the repertoire was profiled, and TCRdb retains in-frame clones only, with some absent. The repertoire consists of about 90,000 clones, with approximately 90% occurring once and the leading ten covering around 10%. This TCR derives from an adult who received the AZD1222 COVID-19 vaccine. Sequenced here: peripheral blood, sampled 28 days after the second AZD1222 dose. The gene calls are TRBV30 and TRBJ2-5; D call uncertain. DNA of the CDR3: TGTGCCTGGAGGCAGAAAGAGACCCAGTACTTC. Residues: CAWRQKETQYF. The variable domain in full, with the rest retrieved from reference TRBV30 and TRBJ2-5, is SQTIHQWPATLVQPVGSPLSLECTVEGTSNPNLYWYRQAAGRGLQLLFYSVGIGQISSEVPQNLSASRPQDRQFILSSKKLLLSDSGFYLCAWRQKETQYFGPGTRLLVL.